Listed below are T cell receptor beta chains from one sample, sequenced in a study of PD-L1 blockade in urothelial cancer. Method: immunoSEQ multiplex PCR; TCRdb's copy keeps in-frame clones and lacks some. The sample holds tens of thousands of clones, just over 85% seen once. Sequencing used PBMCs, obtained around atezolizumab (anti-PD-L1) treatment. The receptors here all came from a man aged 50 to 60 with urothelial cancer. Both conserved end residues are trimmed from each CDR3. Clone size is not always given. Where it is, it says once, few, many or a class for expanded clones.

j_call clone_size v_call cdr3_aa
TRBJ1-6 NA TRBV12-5 ASGSNSGPLH
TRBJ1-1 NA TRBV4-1 ASSNNRNTEAF
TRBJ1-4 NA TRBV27 ASSFSGGNEKLF
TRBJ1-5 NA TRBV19 ASSMYNQPQH
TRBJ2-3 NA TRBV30 AWSSGRGGTDTQY
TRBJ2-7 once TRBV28 ASSLAGELYSYEQY
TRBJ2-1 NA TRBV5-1 ASSRTGTSYNEQF
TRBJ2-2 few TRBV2 ASMVGGTGELF
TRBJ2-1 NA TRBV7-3 ASSLTPGNLAELKYQF
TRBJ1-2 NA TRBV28 ASSLRQGARSRDYGYT
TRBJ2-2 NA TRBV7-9 ASQRGSNTGELF
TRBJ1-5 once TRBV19 ASRVPGGPQPQH
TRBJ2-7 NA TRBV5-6 ASSPGTAFSYEQY
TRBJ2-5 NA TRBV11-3 ASSLDRDTETQY
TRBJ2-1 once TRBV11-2 ASSSPVGGANEQF
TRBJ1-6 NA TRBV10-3 AISENKGAGFNSPLH
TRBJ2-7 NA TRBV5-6 ASSFEASGDPRREQY
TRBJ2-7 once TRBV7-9 ASSLEGGGEQY
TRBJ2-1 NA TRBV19 ASSTRTSGIEQF
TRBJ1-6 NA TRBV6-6 ASRSDRDYSPLH
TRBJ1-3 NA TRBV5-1 ASSLTPTGYSGNTIY
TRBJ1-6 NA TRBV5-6 ASSPLDRANSPLH
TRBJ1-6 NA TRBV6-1 ASSEGAHSPLH
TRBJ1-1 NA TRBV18 ASSPGTLNTEAF
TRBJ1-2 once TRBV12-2 ASRPEGGICGYT
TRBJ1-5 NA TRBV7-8 ASSPRWDRVNQPQH
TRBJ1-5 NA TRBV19 ASTQQGAGNQPQH
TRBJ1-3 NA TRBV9 ASSQRRTGGFSGNTIY
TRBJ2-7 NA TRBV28 ASHSGGGLVEQY
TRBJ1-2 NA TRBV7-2 ASRSDMEGYT
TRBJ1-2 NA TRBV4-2 ASSQDGQANYGYT
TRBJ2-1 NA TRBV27 ASSFTGVGGFKSSYNEQF
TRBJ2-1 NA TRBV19 ASSMGLATFGQF
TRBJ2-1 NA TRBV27 ASSLSPSGVYNEQF
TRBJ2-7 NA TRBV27 ASSFRLVPKGAYEQY
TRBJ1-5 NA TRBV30 AWSREAGDQPQH
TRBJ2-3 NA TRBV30 AWSWGGGNTDTQY
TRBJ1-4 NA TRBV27 ASSLSQAGGPLF
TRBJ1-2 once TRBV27 ASSLRARETLYGYT
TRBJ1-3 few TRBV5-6 ASSFPGAGNTIY
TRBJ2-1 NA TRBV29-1 SVRAGDNEQF
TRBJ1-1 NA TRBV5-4 ASSFPPGQGGTEAF
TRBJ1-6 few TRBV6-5 ASSSKTGSTPH
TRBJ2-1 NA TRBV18 ASSREDEQF
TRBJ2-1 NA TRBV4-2 ASSQETRGDEQF
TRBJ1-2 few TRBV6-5 ASSYSPGNYGYT
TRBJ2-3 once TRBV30 AWSRRVPGTDTQY
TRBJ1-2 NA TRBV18 ASSPAGGNGYT
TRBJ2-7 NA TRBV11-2 ASSKRDITYEQY
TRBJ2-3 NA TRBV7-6 ASSSNRDRSTTQY